This entry features one T cell receptor beta chain sequence. Its antigen is not known. The V end lost 4 bases, the J end lost 0 bases, and 9 bases lay between the germline ends. In germline, CDR1 is SQVTM, CDR2 ANQGSEA. The CDR3 length is 13 residues. This sample was taken from a study of cytomegalovirus exposure and HLA in healthy donors. PCR primers comprised 60 Vbeta and 13 Jbeta primers. Sequencing was performed with immunoSEQ multiplex PCR; in TCRdb, only in-frame clones are kept and a portion is missing. The sample contains under 200,000 clones, approximately 70% of which appear only once. Whole-study results and caveats: The authors enumerated over 150 TCR beta chains as linked to cytomegalovirus. Most sequenced TCRs were rare (though some public TCRs occurred in many donors).

The receptor was derived from a woman aged 18-29 years in good health and CMV-seropositive. Sample: PBMCs. The V and J genes are TRBV29-1 and TRBJ2-5; perhaps TRBD1 as D (6 bases). The CDR3 loop reads CSVARDNQETQYF. The CDR3 DNA reads as TGCAGCGTTGCACGGGACAACCAAGAGACCCAGTACTTC.